This T cell receptor (beta chain) was captured in a study of Graves' ophthalmopathy and Graves' hyperthyroidism. Amplified material comprised TCR beta CDR3 regions derived from RNA transcripts. Amplification began with first-round RT-PCR using HTBI primers, then second-round multiplex PCR was performed. TCRdb re-called the multiplex PCR reads through MiXCR, storing one row per CDR3 protein. This table holds about 740,000 distinct CDR3 sequences, around 40% found once. Germline CDR1 and CDR2: SEHNR and FQNEAQ (reference sequence). Trimming took off 0 bases at V and 1 base at J, with 9 bases between the two ends. This CDR3 comprises 16 residues. The study's findings and limits: Progression of ophthalmopathy was predicted by the model with 65% to 71% sensitivity and roughly 74% specificity.

About this clonotype: Its specificity is unknown.

What was sequenced was peripheral blood. V is TRBV7-9 and J is TRBJ1-4, with a weak D call TRBD1 (6 bases). This receptor was obtained from an adult man with Graves' ophthalmopathy. CDR3 residues: CASSLAGGRTNEKLFF. CDR3 coding DNA: TGTGCCAGCAGCTTAGCGGGGGGCAGAACTAATGAAAAACTGTTTTTT. Full variable domain (outside the CDR3, taken from reference TRBV7-9 and TRBJ1-4): DTGVSQNPRHKITKRGQNVTFRCDPISEHNRLYWYRQTLGQGPEFLTYFQNEAQLEKSRLLSDRFSAERPKGSFSTLEIQRTEQGDSAMYLCASSLAGGRTNEKLFFGSGTQLSVL.